This T cell receptor (beta chain) was observed in a study of control samples from healthy donors and cancer patients (dated by TCRdb to the early 2020s). The library was generated by the immunoSEQ multiplex PCR assay. TCRdb mirrors the immuneACCESS table, restricted to in-frame sequences. Some clones are absent from its copies; in checked studies, under half trace to an unresolved V gene, and the reason for the others is unknown. The sample yields approximately 150,000 clones; about 93% were counted once. The ten largest clonotypes hold 0.68% of the sample. In regard to this clone: This clone's antigen is unknown. Base quality data are lacking; no much larger clone is found one base away.

CDR1 and CDR2 were assigned from the germline V gene as LGHNA and YNFKEQ. Trimming removed 4 bases from V and 2 bases from J; the gene matches leave 14 bases unexplained. There are 18 amino acids in the CDR3, from cysteine to phenylalanine inclusive. The retained sequence is limited to the CDR3, 54 bases, with the frame set at the first base. The rearrangement joined TRBV4-2 to TRBJ2-7, with 10 junctional bases fitting TRBD2. The sequencing sample was made of blood. The receptor was isolated from a woman aged 30 to 39 in good health. Read as DNA, the sequence is TGTGCCAGCAGCCTTTACTCTGGTCTAGCGGGAGCAACCTACGAGCAGTACTTC. This codes for CASSLYSGLAGATYEQYF.